Shown below are 19 T cell receptor beta chains from a single sample sequenced in a study of shared clonotypes between healthy human individuals. The repertoire was sequenced with immunoSEQ multiplex PCR; TCRdb's copy has only in-frame clones and lacks some. The data contain 1.5 million to 1.9 million clones, 95% to 99% of them singletons. Source material: naive CD4+ T cells sorted from blood. Subset in this sample: CD45RA+ positively selected. The receptors were sampled from a man between 25 and 39 years old in good health.

This chain joins TRBV5-1 and TRBJ1-1; D might be TRBD1 (6 bases). CDR3 length: 13 amino acids. From germline, CDR1 is SGHRS and CDR2 YFSETQ. Trimming pared 7 bases from V and 4 bases from J, leaving 14 bases between. CDR3 amino acids: CASGYRAGTEAFF. DNA for the CDR3: TGCGCCAGCGGGTACAGGGCGGGCACTGAAGCTTTCTTT.

The V call is TRBV5-6, the J call TRBJ2-3, with TRBD2 matching 10 bases. Germline V gives CDR1 SGHDT, CDR2 YYEEEE. The CDR3 extends over 19 amino acids. The V and J ends lost 3 bases and 2 bases, in that order; junction bases with no gene match: 15. The CDR3 sequence is CASSSTRLGTSASTDTQYF. Written as DNA, the CDR3 is TGTGCCAGCAGCTCGACGAGACTGGGGACTAGCGCCTCCACAGATACGCAGTATTTT.

V gene TRBV5-1 combines with J gene TRBJ2-1, with 11 nucleotides matching TRBD2. The V and J ends lost 1 base and 6 bases, in that order; junction bases with no gene match: 6. The CDR3 has 16 residues. Germline CDR1 SGHRS, CDR2 YFSETQ. This CDR3 reads CASSLSIAGGGNEQFF. The CDR3 DNA reads as TGCGCCAGCAGCTTGTCAATAGCGGGAGGGGGCAATGAGCAGTTCTTC.

V and J are TRBV30 and TRBJ1-1; a possible D gene is TRBD1 (5 bases). This CDR3 contains 13 residues. Germline V gene sequence: CDR1 GTSNPN, CDR2 SVGIG (reference sequence). The V and J ends lost 3 bases and 6 bases respectively, with 14 bases between them. CDR3 nucleotide sequence: TGTGCCTGGAGGGGCCCCAGGGCATCTGAAGCTTTCTTT. Protein product: CAWRGPRASEAFF.

J is TRBJ2-4 and V is TRBV18; 10 bases map to TRBD2. This CDR3 spans 17 amino acids. The J segment lost 0 bases and the V segment lost 3 bases, leaving 5 bases of the junction unmatched. The germline CDR1 and CDR2 sequences are KGHSH and LQKENI. Here the CDR3 DNA reads TGTGCCAGCTCACCCCAAGGACTAGCGGTAGCCAAAAACATTCAGTACTTC. Translation gives CASSPQGLAVAKNIQYF.

The V gene is TRBV27, the J gene TRBJ1-5, with TRBD1 matching 10 bases. The CDR3 is 16 residues long. V trimming: 2 bases; J trimming: 0 bases; junction bases outside the gene matches: 1. Germline values: CDR1 MNHEY, CDR2 SMNVEV (reference sequence). Here the CDR3 reads CASSLRDRGSNQPQHF. In nucleotides, the CDR3 is TGTGCCAGCAGTTTAAGGGACAGGGGTAGCAATCAGCCCCAGCATTTT.

V and J are TRBV6-6 and TRBJ1-5; 11 nucleotides agree with TRBD1. The J segment lost 7 bases and the V segment lost 6 bases, leaving 8 bases of the junction unmatched. CDR1 is MNHNY, CDR2 SVGAGI, per germline (reference sequence). This CDR3 spans 15 amino acids. In DNA form, the CDR3 reads TGTGCCAGCAGGGACAGGGGGCGAGTATTGCAGCCCCAGCATTTT. Translated: CASRDRGRVLQPQHF.

The chain employs TRBV13 and TRBJ2-7; D is ambiguous. The CDR3 sequence is 13 residues long. Germline V CDR1 and CDR2: PRHDT, FYEKMQ (reference sequence). V dropped 5 bases and J dropped 2 bases, with 10 bases sitting between them. The CDR3 sequence is CASSTRWAYEQYF. CDR3 nucleotides: TGTGCCAGCAGCACCCGGTGGGCCTACGAGCAGTACTTC.

V usage is TRBV15 and J usage is TRBJ2-7; a possible D gene is TRBD2 (6 bases). The CDR3 contains 15 residues. V lost 1 base and J 3 bases, leaving 13 bases between the germline ends. Germline values: CDR1 LNHNV, CDR2 YYDKDF (reference sequence). The CDR3, as DNA: TGTGCCACCAGCAGAGGCAGGGACTCTAACTACGAGCAGTACTTC. Translating gives CATSRGRDSNYEQYF.

A single count supports this clone. Different DNA sequences within this sample yield the same CDR3. V and J are TRBV28 and TRBJ1-3; TRBD1 aligns across 7 bases. Trimming took 3 bases from V and 4 from J; bases not matched to a gene: 6. The CDR3 spans 15 residues. Germline V gives CDR1 MDHEN, CDR2 SYDVKM. The CDR3: CASSFQDRVGNTIYF. As DNA, the CDR3 is TGTGCCAGCAGTTTCCAAGACAGGGTAGGAAACACCATATATTTT.

To note about this clone: Other DNA sequences in the sample encode the same CDR3. This chain uses TRBV5-1 with TRBJ1-3; perhaps TRBD1 as D (5 bases). The length of the CDR3 is 14 residues. With 2 bases removed from V and 4 bases from J, the gap between germline ends came to 10 bases. The germline V gene encodes CDR1 SGHRS and CDR2 YFSETQ. CDR3 DNA sequence: TGCGCCAGCAGCTTCGGGACCGCGGGAAACACCATATATTTT. It codes for CASSFGTAGNTIYF.

V is TRBV27 and J is TRBJ2-2; TRBD1 agrees at 12 bases. J gave up 4 bases and V 7 bases, and 10 bases lay outside the gene matches. In germline, CDR1 is MNHEY, CDR2 SMNVEV (reference sequence). The CDR3 covers 17 residues. CDR3 nucleotide sequence: TGTGCCAGCATAGGTGGGACAGGGGGCTTCAGCACCGGGGAGCTGTTTTTT. It yields the protein CASIGGTGGFSTGELFF.

V and J are TRBV29-1 and TRBJ2-7, with 9 bases aligning to TRBD1. CDR1 is SQVTM, CDR2 ANQGSEA, per germline. J was trimmed by 4 bases and V by 3 bases; bases with no gene match: 4. The CDR3 is 13 amino acids. CDR3 nucleotide sequence: TGCAGCGTTGATGTGACAGGGGGTTACGAGCAGTACTTC. This sequence encodes CSVDVTGGYEQYF.

The V and J genes are TRBV28 and TRBJ1-5; the D gene is possibly TRBD1 (6 bases). This CDR3 region has 15 residues. With 3 bases removed from V and 2 bases from J, the gap between germline ends came to 11 bases. Germline CDR1 and CDR2: MDHEN and SYDVKM. The CDR3 DNA follows: TGTGCCAGCAGTTTGGTACCAGGGGGCAATCAGCCCCAGCATTTT. This encodes CASSLVPGGNQPQHF.

This chain uses TRBV7-6 with TRBJ2-7; 8 bases agree with TRBD1. The CDR3 runs 17 residues. J was trimmed by 0 bases and V by 2 bases; bases with no gene match: 9. CDR1 and CDR2 (germline): SGHVS, FNYEAQ. The CDR3 bases are TGTGCCAGCAGCTTACTCCAGGACAGGGTTAGCTCCTACGAGCAGTACTTC. Amino acids: CASSLLQDRVSSYEQYF.

Of note for this clone: The identical CDR3 is also encoded by other nucleotide sequences in the sample. The V gene is TRBV28, the J gene TRBJ2-7, with 7 bases identical to TRBD2. Germline lookup yields CDR1 MDHEN and CDR2 SYDVKM. The CDR3 runs 14 residues. V trimming: 4 bases; J trimming: 3 bases; junction bases outside the gene matches: 6. The DNA of the CDR3 is TGTGCCAGCAGTTCCGGGACTATCCTCTACGAGCAGTACTTC. Translating gives CASSSGTILYEQYF.

The CDR3 spells CASNLRGGEQYF. The CDR3 DNA follows: TGTGCCAGCAACTTACGTGGGGGTGAGCAGTACTTC. The chain is built from TRBV6-6 and TRBJ2-7, with D perhaps given as TRBD1 or TRBD2 (5 bases each). The V gene lost 7 bases and the J gene lost 7 bases, with 14 bases spanning the gap. The germline V gene encodes CDR1 MNHNY and CDR2 SVGAGI (reference sequence). This CDR3 spans 12 amino acids.

This clone was seen only a few times. Other DNA sequences in the sample encode the same CDR3. The V gene is TRBV6-5, the J gene TRBJ1-2, with a tentative D call TRBD1 (5 bases). V shed 7 bases and J shed 8 bases, with 11 bases lying between them. Germline CDR1 and CDR2: MNHEY and SVGAGI. This CDR3 region has 11 residues. The CDR3 DNA is TGTGCCAGCACTCAGGGCGGAGGCTACACCTTC. Its translation: CASTQGGGYTF.

The CDR3 is CASSVEGARTDTQYF. The CDR3 nucleotides are TGTGCCAGCAGCGTAGAGGGAGCCCGCACAGATACGCAGTATTTT. This chain uses TRBV9 with TRBJ2-3; TRBD2 is a possible D gene (5 bases). In germline, CDR1 is SGDLS, CDR2 YYNGEE. The CDR3 has 15 residues. V was clipped by 0 bases and J by 1 base, with 9 bases between them.